One and the same sample provided the 9 T cell receptor beta chains below, sequenced in a study of cytomegalovirus exposure and HLA in healthy donors. PCR involved 60 Vbeta and 13 Jbeta primers. The repertoire was sequenced with immunoSEQ multiplex PCR; TCRdb's copy has only in-frame clones and lacks some. In total, the table holds around 150,000 clones. The sample comprised PBMCs. Source of these receptors: a man under 40 in good health and CMV-seronegative.

CDR3 in DNA: TGTGCCAGCAGTGACCAGGACAGGGGGCAGTTCTTC. It is translated as CASSDQDRGQFF. V and J are TRBV6-1 and TRBJ2-1; 9 bases align to TRBD1. V dropped 3 bases and J dropped 12; count of bases not matched to a gene: 3. CDR1 and CDR2 (germline): MNHNS, SASEGT. The CDR3 has 12 amino acids.

This chain uses TRBV2 with TRBJ2-7, with D possibly TRBD1 on 5 matching bases. Germline CDR1 and CDR2: SNHLY and FYNNEI. This CDR3 has 15 amino acids. Trimming removed 3 bases from V and 2 bases from J, with 14 bases in between. In DNA, the CDR3 is TGTGCCAGCAGTGAGGGGCAGCCCGGCCCCTACGAGCAGTACTTC. This codes for CASSEGQPGPYEQYF.

The chain has TRBV28 and TRBJ1-1; possible D gene TRBD1, 5 bases. From germline, CDR1 is MDHEN and CDR2 SYDVKM. V lost 3 bases to trimming and J lost 1 base, with 9 bases between them. This CDR3 has 14 residues. CDR3 nucleotide sequence: TGTGCCAGCAGTTTTTCAGGACAGAACACTGAAGCTTTCTTT. It translates to CASSFSGQNTEAFF.

The chain uses TRBV27 and TRBJ2-7; TRBD1 might be the D (6 bases). Germline V gene data show CDR1 as MNHEY and CDR2 as SMNVEV (reference sequence). Deletions cut 2 bases from V and 2 bases from J, with 16 bases between. The CDR3 is made up of 16 amino acids. The CDR3 coding sequence is TGTGCCAGCAGTTTAAACAGGGCTCCCCGGGCCTACGAGCAGTACTTC. Translated: CASSLNRAPRAYEQYF.

The chain employs TRBV4-3 and TRBJ2-7, with 10 bases lining up with TRBD1. The germline V gene encodes CDR1 LGHNA and CDR2 YSLEER. The CDR3 extends over 16 amino acids. J was trimmed by 2 bases and V by 2 bases; bases with no gene match: 6. Here the CDR3 reads CASSQNPGQGTYEQYF. The CDR3 nucleotides read TGCGCCAGCAGCCAAAACCCGGGACAGGGGACCTACGAGCAGTACTTC.

V usage is TRBV7-9 and J usage is TRBJ2-1, with D maybe TRBD2 (6 bases). The CDR3 totals 16 residues. CDR1 SEHNR and CDR2 FQNEAQ come from the germline V gene (reference sequence). Trimming took 2 bases from V and 2 from J, leaving 13 bases between them. In DNA form, the CDR3 reads TGTGCCAGCAGCTTATGGGGGACTTCGACCTACAATGAGCAGTTCTTC. It is translated as CASSLWGTSTYNEQFF.

The chain joins TRBV9 to TRBJ1-2, with D maybe TRBD1 (5 bases). V dropped 4 bases and J dropped 2 bases, with 9 bases sitting between them. Germline V gene sequence: CDR1 SGDLS, CDR2 YYNGEE. This CDR3 has 13 amino acids. CDR3 nucleotides: TGTGCCAGCAGCCCCGACAGAAACTATGGCTACACCTTC. It translates to CASSPDRNYGYTF.

The CDR3 is CASSPGGTGTQYF. For the CDR3, the DNA is TGTGCCAGTAGTCCAGGGGGGACGGGTACGCAGTATTTT. This chain joins TRBV19 and TRBJ2-3; TRBD1 is a possible D gene (7 bases). Germline loops: CDR1 LNHDA, CDR2 SQIVND (reference sequence). Trimming took off 5 bases at V and 8 bases at J, with 14 bases between the two ends. The CDR3 contains 13 residues.

The rearrangement uses TRBV27 and TRBJ2-7; no definite D call. Trimming pared 4 bases from V and 2 bases from J, leaving 15 bases between. This CDR3 has 15 amino acids. Germline V lookup: CDR1 MNHEY, CDR2 SMNVEV (reference sequence). CDR3 loop: CASSSGYNPAYEQYF. In nucleotides, the CDR3 is TGTGCCAGCAGTTCCGGGTATAACCCGGCCTACGAGCAGTACTTC.